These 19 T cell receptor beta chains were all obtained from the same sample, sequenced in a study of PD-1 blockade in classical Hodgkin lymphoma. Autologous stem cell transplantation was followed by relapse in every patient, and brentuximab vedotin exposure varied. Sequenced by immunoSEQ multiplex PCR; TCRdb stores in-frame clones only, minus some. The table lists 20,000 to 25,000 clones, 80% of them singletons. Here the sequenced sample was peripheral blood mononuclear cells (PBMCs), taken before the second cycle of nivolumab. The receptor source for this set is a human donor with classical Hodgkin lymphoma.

CDR3: CASSWDVSGNTIYF. The CDR3 DNA reads as TGTGCCAGCAGTTGGGACGTCTCTGGAAACACCATATATTTT. This chain joins TRBV7-2 and TRBJ1-3; tentative D call: TRBD1 (5 bases). This CDR3 region has 14 residues. The germline V gene encodes CDR1 SGHTA and CDR2 FQGNSA. Trimming cost V 6 bases and J 0 bases, with 9 bases left between them.

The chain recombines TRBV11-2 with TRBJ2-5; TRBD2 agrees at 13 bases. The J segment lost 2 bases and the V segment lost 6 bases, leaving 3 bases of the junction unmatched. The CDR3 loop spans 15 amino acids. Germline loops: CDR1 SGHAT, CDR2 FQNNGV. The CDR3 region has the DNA TGTGCCAGCAGGTGGACTAGCGGGGGACAAGAGACCCAGTACTTC. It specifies CASRWTSGGQETQYF.

CDR3: CASSIQGSTYEQYF. DNA of the CDR3: TGTGCCAGTAGTATCCAGGGGTCGACCTACGAGCAGTACTTC. The chain recombines TRBV19 with TRBJ2-5; D is perhaps TRBD1 (6 bases). The tail of the sequence fits TRBJ2-7 better, so the J call may be wrong. The CDR3 is 14 residues long. CDR1 and CDR2 from the germline V gene are LNHDA and SQIVND (reference sequence).

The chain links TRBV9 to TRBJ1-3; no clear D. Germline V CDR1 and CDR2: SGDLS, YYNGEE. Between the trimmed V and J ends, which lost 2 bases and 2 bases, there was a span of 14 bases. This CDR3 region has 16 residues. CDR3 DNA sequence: TGTGCCAGCAGCGTGAATCATAACCCCACTGGAAACACCATATATTTT. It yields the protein CASSVNHNPTGNTIYF.

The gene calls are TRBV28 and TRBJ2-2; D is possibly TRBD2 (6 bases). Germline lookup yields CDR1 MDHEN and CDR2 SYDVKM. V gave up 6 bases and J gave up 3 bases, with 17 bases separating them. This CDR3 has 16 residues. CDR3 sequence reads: CASSRSSAGDTGELFF. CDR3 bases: TGTGCCAGCAGCCGGTCGTCAGCGGGTGACACCGGGGAGCTGTTTTTT.

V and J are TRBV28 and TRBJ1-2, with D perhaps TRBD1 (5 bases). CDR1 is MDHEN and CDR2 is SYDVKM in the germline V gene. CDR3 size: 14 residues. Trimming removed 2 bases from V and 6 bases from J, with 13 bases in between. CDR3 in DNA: TGTGCCAGCAGTTTAGGGGGGATGCCTCATGGCTACACCTTC. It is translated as CASSLGGMPHGYTF.

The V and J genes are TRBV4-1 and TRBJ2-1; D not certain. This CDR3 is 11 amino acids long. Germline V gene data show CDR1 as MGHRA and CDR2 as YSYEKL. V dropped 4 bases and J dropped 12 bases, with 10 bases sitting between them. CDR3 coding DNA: TGCGCCAGCAGCCCCGATATCGGGCAGTTCTTC. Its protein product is CASSPDIGQFF.

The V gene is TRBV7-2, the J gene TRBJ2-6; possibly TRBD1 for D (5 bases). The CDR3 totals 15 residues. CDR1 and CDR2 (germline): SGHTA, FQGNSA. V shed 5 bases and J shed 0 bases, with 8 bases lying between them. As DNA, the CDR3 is TGTGCCAGCAGCCCCCAGGGCTCTGGGGCCAACGTCCTGACTTTC. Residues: CASSPQGSGANVLTF.

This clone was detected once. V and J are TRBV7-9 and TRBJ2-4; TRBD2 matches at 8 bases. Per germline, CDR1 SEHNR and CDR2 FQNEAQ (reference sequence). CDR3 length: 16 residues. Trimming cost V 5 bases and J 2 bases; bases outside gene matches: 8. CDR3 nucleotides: TGTGCCAGCAGCGACGGGGGGGTTCATACCAAAAACATTCAGTACTTC. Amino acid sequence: CASSDGGVHTKNIQYF.

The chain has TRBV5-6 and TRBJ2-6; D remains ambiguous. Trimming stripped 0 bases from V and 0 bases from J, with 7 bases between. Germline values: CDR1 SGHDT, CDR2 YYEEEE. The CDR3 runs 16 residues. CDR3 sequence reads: CASSLVDHSGANVLTF. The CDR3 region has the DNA TGTGCCAGCAGCTTGGTCGACCACTCTGGGGCCAACGTCCTGACTTTC.

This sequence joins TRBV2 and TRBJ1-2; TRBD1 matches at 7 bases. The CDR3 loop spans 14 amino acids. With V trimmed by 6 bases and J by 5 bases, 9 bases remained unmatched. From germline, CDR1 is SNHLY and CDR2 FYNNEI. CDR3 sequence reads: CASRGSQGVYGYTF. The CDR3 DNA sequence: TGTGCCAGCAGGGGGAGCCAGGGGGTTTATGGCTACACCTTC.

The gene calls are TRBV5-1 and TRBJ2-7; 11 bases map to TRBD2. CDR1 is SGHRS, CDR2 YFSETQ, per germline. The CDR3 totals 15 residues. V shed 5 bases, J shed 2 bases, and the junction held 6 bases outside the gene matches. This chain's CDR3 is CASRRTTSGAYEQYF. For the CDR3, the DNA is TGCGCCAGCAGGCGCACGACTAGCGGGGCCTACGAGCAGTACTTC.

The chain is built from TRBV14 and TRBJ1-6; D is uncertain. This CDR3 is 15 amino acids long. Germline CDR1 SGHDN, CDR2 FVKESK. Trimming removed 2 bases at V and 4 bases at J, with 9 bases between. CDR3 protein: CASSQTGNYNSPLHF. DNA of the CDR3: TGTGCCAGCAGCCAAACCGGGAATTATAATTCACCCCTCCACTTT.

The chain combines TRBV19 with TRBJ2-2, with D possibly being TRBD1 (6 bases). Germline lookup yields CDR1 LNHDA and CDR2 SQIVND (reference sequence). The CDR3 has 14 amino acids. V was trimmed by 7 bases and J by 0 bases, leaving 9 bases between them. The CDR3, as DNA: TGTGCCAGTAAGAGGACAGCGAACACCGGGGAGCTGTTTTTT. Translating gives CASKRTANTGELFF.

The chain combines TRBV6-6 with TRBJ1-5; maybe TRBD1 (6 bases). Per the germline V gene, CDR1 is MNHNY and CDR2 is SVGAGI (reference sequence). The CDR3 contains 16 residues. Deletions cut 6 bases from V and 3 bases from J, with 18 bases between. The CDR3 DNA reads TGTGCCAGCAGCGCAAACAGACAGGTTTCCAATCAGCCCCAGCATTTT. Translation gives CASSANRQVSNQPQHF.

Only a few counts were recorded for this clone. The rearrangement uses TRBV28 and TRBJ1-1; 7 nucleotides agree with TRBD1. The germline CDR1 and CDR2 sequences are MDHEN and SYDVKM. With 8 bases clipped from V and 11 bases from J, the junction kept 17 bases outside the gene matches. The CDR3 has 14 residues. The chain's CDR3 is CASHDRAGLMEAFF. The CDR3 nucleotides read TGTGCCAGCCACGACAGGGCAGGGCTAATGGAGGCTTTCTTT.

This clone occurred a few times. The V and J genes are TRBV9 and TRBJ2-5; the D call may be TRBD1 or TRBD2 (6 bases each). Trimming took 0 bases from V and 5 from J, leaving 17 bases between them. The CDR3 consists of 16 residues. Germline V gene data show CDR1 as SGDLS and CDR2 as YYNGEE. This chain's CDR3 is CASSVATGAGQETQYF. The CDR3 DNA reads TGTGCCAGCAGCGTAGCTACGGGGGCGGGTCAGGAGACCCAGTACTTC.

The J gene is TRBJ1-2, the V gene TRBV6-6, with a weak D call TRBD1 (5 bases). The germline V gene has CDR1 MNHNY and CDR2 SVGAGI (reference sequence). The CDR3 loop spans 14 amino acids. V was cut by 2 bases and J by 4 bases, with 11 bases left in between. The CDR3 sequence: CASSYQGRLYGYTF. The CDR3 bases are TGTGCCAGCAGTTACCAGGGACGACTCTATGGCTACACCTTC.

Here the CDR3 reads CASSVNPTYGYTF. Here the CDR3 DNA reads TGTGCCAGCAGCGTAAACCCCACTTATGGCTACACCTTC. This chain links TRBV9 with TRBJ1-2; D is ambiguous. Germline V gives CDR1 SGDLS, CDR2 YYNGEE. V was pared by 1 base and J by 5 bases, with 9 bases between. CDR3 size: 13 residues.